This section outlines one T cell receptor (beta chain) sequence together with its context. TCRdb reprocessed the 5' RACE reads via MiXCR and lists one record per CDR3 protein. The table shows around 500,000 distinct CDR3 sequences, with 12% to 15% occurring only once. This sample was included in a study of identical twins. The sample was also reused in another study, on yellow fever vaccine responses in identical twins. In that study: A vaccine T cell response that seemed partly convergent and partly personalized was reported in twins.

This receptor was obtained from a woman younger than 35 in good health. Sequenced material: CD4+ T cells sorted from blood.

The CDR3 DNA is TGTGCCAGCATAACGGGCAGAGACGGCTACGAGCAGTACTTC. Translated, it gives CASITGRDGYEQYF. The gene calls are TRBV28 and TRBJ2-7; no clear D. From germline, CDR1 is MDHEN and CDR2 SYDVKM. Trimming took 7 bases from V and 3 from J, leaving 16 bases between them. The CDR3 sequence is 14 residues long.